The clone carrying this T cell receptor (beta chain) has a count of ten or more. What it binds is not known. CDR1 DFQATT and CDR2 SNEGSKA come from the germline V gene (reference sequence). The CDR3 consists of 14 residues. V was clipped by 1 base and J by 4 bases, with 12 bases between them. The data are from a study of neurological immune-mediated disorders. General study points: The expanded clones of different subjects shared no CDR3 amino acid sequences (suggesting private repertoires in all groups). Patients with HTLV-1-associated myelopathy had the highest level of TCR clonal expansion, whereas patients with multiple sclerosis had the lowest level, falling beneath the level found in healthy controls.

With 10-nucleotide random UMIs, 5'RACE was used to make the cDNA. TCRdb ran MiXCR on the 5' RACE reads and lists one entry per CDR3 protein. The sample includes approximately 50,000 distinct CDR3 sequences, 10% to 13% seen only once; the top ten take approximately 5.3%. PBMCs numbering 2 million and stored at -80 C yielded the unsorted libraries. Sequences were obtained from PBMCs. The sequence was obtained from a man aged 70 or older with HTLV-1-associated myelopathy (HAM/TSP). V is TRBV20-1 and J is TRBJ2-3, with D possibly matching TRBD2 (6 bases). This chain's CDR3 is CSARVGASADTQYF. In nucleotides, the CDR3 is TGCAGTGCTAGAGTAGGGGCTAGCGCAGATACGCAGTATTTT.